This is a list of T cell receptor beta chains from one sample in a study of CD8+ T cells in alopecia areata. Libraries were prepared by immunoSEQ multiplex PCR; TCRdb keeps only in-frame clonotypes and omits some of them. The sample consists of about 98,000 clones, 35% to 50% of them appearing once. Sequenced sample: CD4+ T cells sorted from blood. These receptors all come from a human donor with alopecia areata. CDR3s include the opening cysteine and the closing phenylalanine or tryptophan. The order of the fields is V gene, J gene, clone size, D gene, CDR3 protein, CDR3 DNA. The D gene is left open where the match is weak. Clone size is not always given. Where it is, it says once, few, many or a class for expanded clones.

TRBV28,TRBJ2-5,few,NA,CASRDWSRETQYF,TGTGCCAGCAGGGACTGGAGCCGGGAGACCCAGTACTTC
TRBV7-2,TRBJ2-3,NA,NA,CASTTRAMSTDTQYF,TGTGCCAGCACCACCAGAGCCATGAGCACAGATACGCAGTATTTT
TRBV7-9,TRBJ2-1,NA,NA,CASSFWGSEQFF,TGTGCCAGCAGCTTTTGGGGAAGTGAGCAGTTCTTC
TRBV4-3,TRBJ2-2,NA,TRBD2,CASSQESGKNTGELFF,TGCGCCAGCAGCCAAGAAAGCGGGAAGAACACCGGGGAGCTGTTTTTT
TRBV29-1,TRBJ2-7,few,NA,CSVETPGGYEQYF,TGCAGCGTTGAAACCCCCGGGGGCTACGAGCAGTACTTC
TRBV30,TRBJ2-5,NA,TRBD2,CAWSVQSGGPGQTQYF,TGTGCCTGGAGTGTACAGAGCGGGGGGCCGGGTCAGACCCAGTACTTC
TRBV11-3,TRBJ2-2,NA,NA,CASSSPRNGELFF,TGTGCCAGCAGCTCTCCACGGAATGGGGAGCTGTTTTTT
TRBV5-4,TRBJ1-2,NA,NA,CASMQQVDYGYTF,TGTGCCAGCATGCAACAGGTGGACTATGGCTACACCTTC
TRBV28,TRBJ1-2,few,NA,CASTLFGVHGYTF,TGTGCCAGCACTCTTTTCGGGGTTCATGGCTACACCTTC
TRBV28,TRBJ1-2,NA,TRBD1,CASSYVGTAGVTYGYTF,TGTGCCAGCAGTTATGTAGGGACAGCCGGCGTCACCTATGGCTACACCTTC
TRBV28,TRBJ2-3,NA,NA,CASSNSQGTDTQYF,TGTGCCAGCAGTAATAGCCAGGGAACAGATACGCAGTATTTT
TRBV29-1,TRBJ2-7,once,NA,CSVAEQGNYEQYF,TGCAGCGTTGCTGAACAGGGAAATTACGAGCAGTACTTC
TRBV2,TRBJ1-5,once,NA,CASTLGREESQPQHF,TGTGCCAGCACCCTGGGGAGGGAGGAAAGTCAGCCCCAGCATTTT
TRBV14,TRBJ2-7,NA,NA,CASSQEGYEQYF,TGTGCCAGCAGCCAAGAGGGTTACGAGCAGTACTTC
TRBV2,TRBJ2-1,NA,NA,CASSEDRRGNEQFF,TGTGCCAGCAGTGAGGACAGGCGGGGCAATGAGCAGTTCTTC
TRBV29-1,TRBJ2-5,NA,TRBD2,CSVQGLATETQYF,TGCAGCGTTCAGGGACTAGCGACAGAGACCCAGTACTTC
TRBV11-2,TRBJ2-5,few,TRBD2,CASSLVPSGPEETQYF,TGTGCCAGCAGCTTAGTCCCTAGCGGCCCCGAGGAGACCCAGTACTTC
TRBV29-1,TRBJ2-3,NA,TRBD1,CSANQGGTDTQYF,TGCAGCGCCAACCAGGGGGGCACAGATACGCAGTATTTT
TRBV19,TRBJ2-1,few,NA,CANSYNEQFF,TGTGCCAACTCCTACAATGAGCAGTTCTTC
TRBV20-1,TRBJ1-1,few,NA,CSAIDAWEAFF,TGCAGTGCAATAGACGCGTGGGAAGCTTTCTTT
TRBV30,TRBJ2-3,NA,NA,CAWGMRTDTQYF,TGTGCCTGGGGTATGAGGACAGATACGCAGTATTTT
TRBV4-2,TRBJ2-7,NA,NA,CASSQDLSYEQYF,TGTGCCAGCAGCCAAGATTTGAGTTACGAGCAGTACTTC
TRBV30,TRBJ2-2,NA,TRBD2,CAWSVGLGDTGELFF,TGTGCCTGGAGTGTGGGACTAGGGGACACCGGGGAGCTGTTTTTT
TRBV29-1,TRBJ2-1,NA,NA,CSVGPLGTSNNEQFF,TGCAGCGTGGGACCACTAGGAACGTCCAACAATGAGCAGTTCTTC
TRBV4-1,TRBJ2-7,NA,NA,CASSQDGTPREQYF,TGCGCCAGCAGCCAAGATGGGACCCCGCGAGAGCAGTACTTC
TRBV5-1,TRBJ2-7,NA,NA,CASSLGAADSYEQYF,TGCGCCAGCAGCTTGGGTGCAGCGGACTCCTACGAGCAGTACTTC
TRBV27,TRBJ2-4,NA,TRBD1,CASSLLAGQGNIQYF,TGTGCCAGCAGTTTACTTGCCGGACAGGGGAACATTCAGTACTTC
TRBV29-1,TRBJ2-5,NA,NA,CSVDAGREYF,TGCAGCGTTGACGCAGGGCGAGAGTACTTC
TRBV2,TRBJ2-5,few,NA,CASSRVQETQYF,TGTGCCAGCAGTAGGGTCCAAGAGACCCAGTACTTC
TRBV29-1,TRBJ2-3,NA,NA,CSVPYLGSDTQYF,TGCAGCGTTCCATATTTGGGGTCTGATACGCAGTATTTT
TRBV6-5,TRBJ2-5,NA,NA,CASKGGETQYF,TGTGCCAGCAAAGGGGGGGAGACCCAGTACTTC
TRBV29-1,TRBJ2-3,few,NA,CSVGQSSTDTQYF,TGCAGCGTTGGACAGTCTAGCACAGATACGCAGTATTTT
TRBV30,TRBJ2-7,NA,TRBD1,CAWSADRGAYEQYF,TGTGCCTGGAGTGCGGACAGGGGGGCCTACGAGCAGTACTTC
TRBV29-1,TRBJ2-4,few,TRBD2,CSVEETSGRGRTIQYF,TGCAGCGTTGAAGAGACTAGCGGGAGGGGAAGGACCATTCAGTACTTC
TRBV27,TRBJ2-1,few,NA,CASSTPDLSSYNEQFF,TGTGCCAGCAGTACCCCCGACCTTAGCTCCTACAATGAGCAGTTCTTC
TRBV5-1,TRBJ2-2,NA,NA,CASGETGWTGELFF,TGCGCCAGCGGTGAGACAGGTTGGACCGGGGAGCTGTTTTTT
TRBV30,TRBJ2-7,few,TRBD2,CAWKGLATTEGQYF,TGTGCCTGGAAGGGACTAGCGACTACCGAGGGGCAGTACTTC
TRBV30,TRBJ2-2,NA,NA,CACDRGNTGELFF,TGTGCCTGCGACAGAGGGAACACCGGGGAGCTGTTTTTT